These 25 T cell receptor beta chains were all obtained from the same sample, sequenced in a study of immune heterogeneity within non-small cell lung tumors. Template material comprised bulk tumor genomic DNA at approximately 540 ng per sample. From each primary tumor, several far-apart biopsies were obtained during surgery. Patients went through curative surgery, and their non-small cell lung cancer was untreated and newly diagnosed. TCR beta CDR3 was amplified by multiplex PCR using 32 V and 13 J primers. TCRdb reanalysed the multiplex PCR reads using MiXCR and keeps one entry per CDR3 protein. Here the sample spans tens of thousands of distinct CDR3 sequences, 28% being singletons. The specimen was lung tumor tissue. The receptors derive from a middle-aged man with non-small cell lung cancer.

In nucleotides, the CDR3 is TGTGCCAGCAGTCCCGGGACAGGGTCCTACAATGAGCAGTTCTTC. This gives the protein CASSPGTGSYNEQFF. The rearrangement links TRBV28 to TRBJ2-1; 9 nucleotides line up with TRBD1. Per the germline V gene, CDR1 is MDHEN and CDR2 is SYDVKM. CDR3 length: 15 amino acids. J lost 1 base, V lost 5 bases, and 3 bases had no gene match.

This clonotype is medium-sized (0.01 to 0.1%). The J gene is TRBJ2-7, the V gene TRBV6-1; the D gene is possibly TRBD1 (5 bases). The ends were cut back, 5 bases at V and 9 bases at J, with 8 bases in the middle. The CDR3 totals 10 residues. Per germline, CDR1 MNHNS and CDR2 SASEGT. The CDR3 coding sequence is TGTGCCAGCAGTAACAGGCCGCAGTACTTC. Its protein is CASSNRPQYF.

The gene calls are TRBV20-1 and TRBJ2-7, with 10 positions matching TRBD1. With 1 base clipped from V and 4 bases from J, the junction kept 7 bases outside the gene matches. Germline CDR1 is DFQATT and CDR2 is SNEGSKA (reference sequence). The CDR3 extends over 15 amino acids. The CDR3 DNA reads TGCAGTGCTAGAGGACCGGGACAGGGGTTGTACGAGCAGTACTTC. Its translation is CSARGPGQGLYEQYF.

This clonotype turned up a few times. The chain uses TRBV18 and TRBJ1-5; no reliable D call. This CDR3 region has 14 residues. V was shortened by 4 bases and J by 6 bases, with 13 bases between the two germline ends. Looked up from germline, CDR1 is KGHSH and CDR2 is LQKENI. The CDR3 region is CASSQSEGRQPQHF. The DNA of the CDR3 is TGTGCCAGCTCACAATCAGAGGGTCGTCAGCCCCAGCATTTT.

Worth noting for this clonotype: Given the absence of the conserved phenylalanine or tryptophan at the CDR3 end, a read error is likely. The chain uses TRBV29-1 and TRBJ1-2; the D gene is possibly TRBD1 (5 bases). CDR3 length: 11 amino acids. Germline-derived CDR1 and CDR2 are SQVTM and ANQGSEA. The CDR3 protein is CSAEGGGGYTL. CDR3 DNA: TGCAGCGCTGAAGGTGGGGGTGGCTACACCCTC.

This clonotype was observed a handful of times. The CDR3 region has the DNA TGTGCCAGCAGTCAACAGGGGACAGATACGCAGTATTTT. Translation gives CASSQQGTDTQYF. This chain links TRBV5-6 with TRBJ2-3; 7 bases map to TRBD1. Germline V gene lookup returns CDR1 SGHDT and CDR2 YYEEEE. CDR3 length: 13 residues. V lost 5 bases and J lost 3; bases outside the gene matches: 3.

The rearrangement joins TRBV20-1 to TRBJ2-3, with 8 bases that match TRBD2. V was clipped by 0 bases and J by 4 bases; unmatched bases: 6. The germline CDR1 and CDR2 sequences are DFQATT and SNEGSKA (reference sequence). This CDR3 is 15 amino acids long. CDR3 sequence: CSARDLSGIPDTQYF. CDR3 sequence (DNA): TGCAGTGCTAGAGATCTTAGCGGGATACCAGATACGCAGTATTTT.

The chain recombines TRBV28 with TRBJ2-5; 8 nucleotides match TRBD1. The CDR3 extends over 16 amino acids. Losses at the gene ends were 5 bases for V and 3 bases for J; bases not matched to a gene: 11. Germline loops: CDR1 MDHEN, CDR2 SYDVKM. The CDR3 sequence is CASSLPGQGIEETQYF. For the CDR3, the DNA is TGTGCCAGCAGTCTCCCCGGACAGGGAATCGAAGAGACCCAGTACTTC.

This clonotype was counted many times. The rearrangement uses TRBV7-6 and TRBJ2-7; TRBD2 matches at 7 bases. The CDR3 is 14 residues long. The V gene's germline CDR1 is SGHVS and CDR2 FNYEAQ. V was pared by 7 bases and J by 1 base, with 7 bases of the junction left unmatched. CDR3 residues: CASTLLAQSYEQYF. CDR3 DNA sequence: TGTGCCAGCACCCTACTAGCGCAGTCCTACGAGCAGTACTTC.

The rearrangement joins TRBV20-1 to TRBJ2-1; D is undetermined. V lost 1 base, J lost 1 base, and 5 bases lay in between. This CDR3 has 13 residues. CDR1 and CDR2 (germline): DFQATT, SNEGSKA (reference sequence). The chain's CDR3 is CSARGGSYNEQFF. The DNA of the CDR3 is TGCAGTGCTAGAGGTGGGTCCTACAATGAGCAGTTCTTC.

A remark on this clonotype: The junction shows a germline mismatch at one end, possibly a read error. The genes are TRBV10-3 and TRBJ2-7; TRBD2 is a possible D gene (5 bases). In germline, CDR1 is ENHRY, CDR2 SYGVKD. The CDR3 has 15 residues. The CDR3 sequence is CVISPDGITFYEQYF. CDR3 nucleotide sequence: TGTGTCATCAGCCCGGACGGGATAACCTTCTACGAGCAGTACTTC.

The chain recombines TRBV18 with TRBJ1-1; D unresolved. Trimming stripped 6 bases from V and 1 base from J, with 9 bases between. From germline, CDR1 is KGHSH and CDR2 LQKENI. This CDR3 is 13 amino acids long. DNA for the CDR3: TGTGCCAGCTCTACAGCACAGAACACTGAAGCTTTCTTT. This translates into CASSTAQNTEAFF. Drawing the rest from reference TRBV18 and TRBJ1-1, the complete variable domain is NAGVMQNPRHLVRRRGQEARLRCSPMKGHSHVYWYRQLPEEGLKFMVYLQKENIIDESGMPKERFSAEFPKEGPSILRIQQVVRGDSAAYFCASSTAQNTEAFFGQGTRLTVV.

CDR3 residues: CASSQEGTGGPYGYTF. In DNA, the CDR3 is TGCGCCAGCAGCCAAGAGGGGACAGGGGGACCCTATGGCTACACCTTC. The V call is TRBV4-1, the J call TRBJ1-2, with 11 bases aligning to TRBD1. Trimming removed 0 bases from V and 4 bases from J; junction bases left unmatched: 4. CDR1 is MGHRA and CDR2 is YSYEKL in the germline V gene. CDR3 length: 16 amino acids.

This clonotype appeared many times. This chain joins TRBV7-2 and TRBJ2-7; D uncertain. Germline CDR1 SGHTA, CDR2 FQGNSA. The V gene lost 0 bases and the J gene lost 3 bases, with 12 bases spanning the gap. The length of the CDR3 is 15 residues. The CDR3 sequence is CASSLARTFVYEQYF. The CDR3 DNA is TGTGCCAGCAGCTTAGCTAGGACGTTCGTCTACGAGCAGTACTTC.

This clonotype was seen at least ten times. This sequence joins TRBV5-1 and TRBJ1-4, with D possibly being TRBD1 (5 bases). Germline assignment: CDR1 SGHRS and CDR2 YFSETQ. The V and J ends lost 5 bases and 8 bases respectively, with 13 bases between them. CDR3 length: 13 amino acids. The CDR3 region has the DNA TGCGCCAGCAGGCGGGGGGTCGAGGAAAAACTGTTTTTT. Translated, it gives CASRRGVEEKLFF.

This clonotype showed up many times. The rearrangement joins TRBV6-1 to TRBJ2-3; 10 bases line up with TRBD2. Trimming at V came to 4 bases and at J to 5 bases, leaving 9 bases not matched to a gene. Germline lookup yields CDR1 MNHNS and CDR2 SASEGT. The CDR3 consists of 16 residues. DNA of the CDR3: TGTGCCAGCAGTGGCGCTAGCGGGAGATCGGTAGATACGCAGTATTTT. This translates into CASSGASGRSVDTQYF.

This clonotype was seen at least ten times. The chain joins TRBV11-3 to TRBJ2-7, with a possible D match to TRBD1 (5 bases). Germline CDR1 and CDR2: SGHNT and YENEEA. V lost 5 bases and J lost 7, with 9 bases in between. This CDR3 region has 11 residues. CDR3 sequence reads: CASSTNREQYF. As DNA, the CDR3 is TGTGCCAGCAGCACGAACAGGGAGCAGTACTTC.

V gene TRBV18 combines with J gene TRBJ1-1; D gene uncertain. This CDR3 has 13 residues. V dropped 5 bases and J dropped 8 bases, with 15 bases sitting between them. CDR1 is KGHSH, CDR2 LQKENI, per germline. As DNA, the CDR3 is TGTGCCAGCTCAACGTCTTTAGGGCTGGAAGCTTTCTTT. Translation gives CASSTSLGLEAFF.

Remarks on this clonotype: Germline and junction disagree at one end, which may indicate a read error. CDR3 nucleotides: TGTGCCTCGAGTGTACCAGCCCTAGCCAAAAACATTCAGTACTTC. Its translation is CASSVPALAKNIQYF. The chain carries TRBV30 and TRBJ2-4; D not certain. Germline V gene data show CDR1 as GTSNPN and CDR2 as SVGIG (reference sequence). This CDR3 is built from 15 residues. The whole variable domain, remainder taken from reference TRBV30 and TRBJ2-4, is SQTIHQWPATLVQPVGSPLSLECTVEGTSNPNLYWYRQAAGRGLQLLFYSVGIGQISSEVPQNLSASRPQDRQFILSSKKLLLSDSGFYLCASSVPALAKNIQYFGAGTRLSVL.

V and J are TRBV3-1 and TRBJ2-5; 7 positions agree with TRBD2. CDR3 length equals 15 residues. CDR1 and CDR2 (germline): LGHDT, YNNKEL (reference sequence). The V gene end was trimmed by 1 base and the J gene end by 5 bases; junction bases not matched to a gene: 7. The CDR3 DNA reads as TGTGCCAGCAGCCAAGTAGGCGGGAGACCGGAGACCCAGTACTTC. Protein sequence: CASSQVGGRPETQYF.

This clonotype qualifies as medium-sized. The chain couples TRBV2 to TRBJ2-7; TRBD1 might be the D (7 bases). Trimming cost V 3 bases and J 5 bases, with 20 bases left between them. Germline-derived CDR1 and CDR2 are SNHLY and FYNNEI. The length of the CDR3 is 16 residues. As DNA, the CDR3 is TGTGCCAGCAGTGATTCAGGAGGCAGGGGGAGGAACGAGCAGTACTTC. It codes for CASSDSGGRGRNEQYF. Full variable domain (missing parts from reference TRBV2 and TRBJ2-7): EPEVTQTPSHQVTQMGQEVILRCVPISNHLYFYWYRQILGQKVEFLVSFYNNEISEKSEIFDDQFSVERPDGSNFTLKIRSTKLEDSAMYFCASSDSGGRGRNEQYFGPGTRLTVT.

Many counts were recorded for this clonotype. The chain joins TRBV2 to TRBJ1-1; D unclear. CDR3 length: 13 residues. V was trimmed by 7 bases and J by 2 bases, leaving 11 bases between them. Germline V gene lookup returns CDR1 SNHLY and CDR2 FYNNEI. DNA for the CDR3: TGTGCCAGCAACGACGGGATAAACACTGAAGCTTTCTTT. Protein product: CASNDGINTEAFF.

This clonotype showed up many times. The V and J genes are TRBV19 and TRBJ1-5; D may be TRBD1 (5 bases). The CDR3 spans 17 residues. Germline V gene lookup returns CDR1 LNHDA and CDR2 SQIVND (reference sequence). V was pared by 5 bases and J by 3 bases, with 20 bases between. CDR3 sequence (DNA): TGTGCCAGTAGTCTTCGCCTAGCAGGGACCAACAATCAGCCCCAGCATTTT. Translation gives CASSLRLAGTNNQPQHF.

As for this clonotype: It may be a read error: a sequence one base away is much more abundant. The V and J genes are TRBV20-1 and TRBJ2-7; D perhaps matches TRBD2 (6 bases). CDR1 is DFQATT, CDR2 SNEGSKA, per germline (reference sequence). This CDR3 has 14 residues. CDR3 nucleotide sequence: TGCATTGCTAGACGGTCCGGGGGTACCTACGAGCAGTACTTC. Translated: CIARRSGGTYEQYF.

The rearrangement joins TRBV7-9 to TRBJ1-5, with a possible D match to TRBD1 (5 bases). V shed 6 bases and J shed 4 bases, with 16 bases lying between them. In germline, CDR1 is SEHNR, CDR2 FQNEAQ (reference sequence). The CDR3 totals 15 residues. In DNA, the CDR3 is TGTGCCAGCAGGCTAGGATCAGGGAGGAATCAGCCCCAGCATTTT. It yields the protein CASRLGSGRNQPQHF.